Listed below are T cell receptor beta chains from one sample, sequenced in a study of T cell changes during pregnancy in multiple sclerosis. The assay was immunoSEQ multiplex PCR, and TCRdb's table has in-frame clones only and misses some. The sample records tens of thousands of clones, more than 85% being singletons. This material consisted of CD4+ T cells from peripheral blood mononuclear cells, taken in the third trimester of pregnancy. These receptors were obtained from a female donor with multiple sclerosis, enrolled in a pregnancy study. CDR3s include the opening cysteine and the closing phenylalanine or tryptophan. The D gene is left open where the match is weak. Expanded clones get a size class; other rows say once, few or many, or leave the size out.

>TRBD1|.|TRBV10-3|TRBJ2-7
TGTGCCATCAGTAAGGGACAGGGGGTGCAGTACTTC
CAISKGQGVQYF
>TRBD1|once|TRBV28|TRBJ2-7
TGTGCCAGCAGCGGTGAGGGGGCAGGACCCTTGGAGCAGTACTTC
CASSGEGAGPLEQYF
>TRBD2|.|TRBV28|TRBJ2-7
TGTGCCAGCGGCGGGAGGCCCTCCTACGAGCAGTACTTC
CASGGRPSYEQYF
>.|once|TRBV7-2|TRBJ1-4
TGTGCCAGCAGCTTAGCGGGGCGGGGTGGTGAAAAACTGTTTTTT
CASSLAGRGGEKLFF
>TRBD2|.|TRBV9|TRBJ2-2
TGTGCCAGCAGCGTAGCTCTAGCGGGGGTCAACACCGGGGAGCTGTTTTTT
CASSVALAGVNTGELFF
>TRBD1|.|TRBV29-1|TRBJ2-5
TGCAGCGTGGGAGGACAGGGCTGGCGGGAGACCCAGTACTTC
CSVGGQGWRETQYF
>TRBD1|.|TRBV28|TRBJ1-4
TGTGCCAGCAGCCCACAGGGGGGTGGTGAAAAACTGTTTTTT
CASSPQGGGEKLFF
>.|.|TRBV27|TRBJ2-5
TGTGCCAGCAGTTTATACCCCGGGACTTGGGAGACCCAGTACTTC
CASSLYPGTWETQYF
>.|.|TRBV2|TRBJ1-1
TGTGCCACCATCTACGGGTTGTTGAACACTGAAGCTTTCTTT
CATIYGLLNTEAFF
>.|.|TRBV28|TRBJ1-2
TGTGCCAGCAGGAGTATTTTCGATGGCTACACCTTC
CASRSIFDGYTF
>TRBD1|.|TRBV7-9|TRBJ2-3
TGTGCCAGCAGCTTAGCTGGGACAGGCACAGATACGCAGTATTTT
CASSLAGTGTDTQYF
>TRBD1|.|TRBV4-2|TRBJ2-7
TGTGCCAGCAGCCAAGCGGGACAGCCCGACTACGAGCAGTACTTC
CASSQAGQPDYEQYF
>.|.|TRBV9|TRBJ2-7
TGTGCCAGCAGCCCAGAGGTCGGCTCCTACGAGCAGTACTTC
CASSPEVGSYEQYF
>TRBD2|once|TRBV15|TRBJ2-2
TGTGCCACCAGCAGAGATCGGATAGCGGGTGGGATCACAGCGAACACCGGGGAGCTGTTTTTT
CATSRDRIAGGITANTGELFF
>.|once|TRBV5-5|TRBJ2-5
TGTGCCAGCAGCTTGTATCCAGGGCAGCCCCAAGAGACCCAGTACTTC
CASSLYPGQPQETQYF
>TRBD1|.|TRBV18|TRBJ2-7
TGTGCCAGCTCACCATTACCTAGGACAGGGTCCCACGAGCAGTACTTC
CASSPLPRTGSHEQYF
>.|.|TRBV7-2|TRBJ2-5
TGTGCCAGCAGCTCCAAACAGGGGAGGTCGACCCAGTACTTC
CASSSKQGRSTQYF
>TRBD1|.|TRBV10-3|TRBJ1-5
TGTGCCATCAGTGAGACGGGACAGCTAAGCAATCAGCCCCAGCATTTT
CAISETGQLSNQPQHF
>.|.|TRBV28|TRBJ2-1
TGTGCCACGGGACTGGCATCTTACAATGAGCAGTTCTTC
CATGLASYNEQFF
>TRBD2|.|TRBV9|TRBJ2-2
TGTGCCAGCAGCACCAGCGGGGCAGCAAACACCGGGGAGCTGTTTTTT
CASSTSGAANTGELFF
>TRBD1|.|TRBV9|TRBJ1-5
TGTGCCAGCAGCGCGGGACAGGAAAATACACCTCATCAGCCCCAGCATTTT
CASSAGQENTPHQPQHF
>.|.|TRBV7-7|TRBJ1-3
TGTGCCAGCAGCTTAGCTCCAGGGGCTGGAAACACCATATATTTT
CASSLAPGAGNTIYF
>.|.|TRBV6-6|TRBJ1-1
TGTGCCAGCAGGACAGGAGGAACTGAAGCTTTCTTT
CASRTGGTEAFF
>.|.|TRBV5-1|TRBJ2-2
TGCGCCAGCAGCTTTGGCCAGGTTGACACCGGGGAGCTGTTTTTT
CASSFGQVDTGELFF